The T cell receptor beta chain under discussion was sequenced for a study of regulatory T cells in long-lasting Graves disease. Study-wide results and caveats: Patients whose Graves' disease persisted exhibited lower TCR diversity than those newly diagnosed.

Time point noted: newly diagnosed GD, antithyroid drugs for less than 3 months. From PBMCs, RNA was extracted and then used to make the TCR library. The CDR3 consists of 15 residues. V was pared by 3 bases and J by 5 bases, with 6 bases of the junction left unmatched. Germline CDR1 SGHNT, CDR2 YYREEE (reference sequence). Arm-PCR of CDR3 regions with iRepertoire HTBI primers generated TCR beta libraries. TCRdb reprocessed the multiplex PCR reads with MiXCR, giving one entry per CDR3 protein. The table has around 420,000 distinct CDR3 sequences, 15% seen once; the top ten hold about 8.2%. Worth noting for this clonotype: The antigen remains undetermined.

The data were also submitted as part of a second study, on T cells in Graves' hyperthyroidism and ophthalmopathy. In that study: Lactation, pregnancy, other autoimmune disease or uncontrolled infection led to exclusion of patients. First-round RT-PCR with HTBI primers amplified the TCR CDR3 region. Among clonotypes expanded in thyroid above 0.001, most were also found in blood.

The source of this sequence is a woman aged 40 to 55 with Graves disease. Sequenced material: peripheral blood mononuclear cells (PBMCs), taken at new diagnosis, from a patient treated with antithyroid drugs. The chain couples TRBV5-4 to TRBJ2-7; 12 bases are a match to TRBD2. This CDR3 is CASSSLAGGIHEQYF. CDR3 nucleotide sequence: TGTGCCAGCAGCTCTCTAGCGGGAGGGATACACGAGCAGTACTTC.